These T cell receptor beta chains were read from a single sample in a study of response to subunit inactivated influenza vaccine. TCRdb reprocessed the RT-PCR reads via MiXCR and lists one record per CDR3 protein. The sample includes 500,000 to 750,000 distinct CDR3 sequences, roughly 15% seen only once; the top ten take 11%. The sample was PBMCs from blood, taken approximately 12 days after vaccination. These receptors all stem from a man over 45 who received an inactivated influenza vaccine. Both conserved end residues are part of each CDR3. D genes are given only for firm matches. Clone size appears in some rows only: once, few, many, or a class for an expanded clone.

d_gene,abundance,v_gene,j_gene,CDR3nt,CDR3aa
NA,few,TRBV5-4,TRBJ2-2,TGTGCCAGCAGCTTGTTATCGGGGTACGGTTTCGCGGGCACCGGGGAGCTGTTTTTT,CASSLLSGYGFAGTGELFF
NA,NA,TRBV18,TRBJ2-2,TGTGCCAGCTCACCTTTCCCCAAGATCAACACCGGGGAGCTGTTTTTT,CASSPFPKINTGELFF
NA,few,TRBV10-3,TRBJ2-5,TGTGCCATCAGTGGCGGCCTGCGCGGAGAGACCCAGTACTTC,CAISGGLRGETQYF
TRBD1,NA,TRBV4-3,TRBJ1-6,TGCGCCAGCAGACGAACAGGGGCTCAAAGTTCACCCCTCCACTTT,CASRRTGAQSSPLHF
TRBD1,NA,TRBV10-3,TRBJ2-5,TGTGCCATCAGGCCGGACAGGGAGGCGGGAGAGACCCAGTACTTC,CAIRPDREAGETQYF
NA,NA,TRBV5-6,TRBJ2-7,TGTGCCAGCAGCGGTGGGGTGGTCCACGAGCAGTACTTC,CASSGGVVHEQYF
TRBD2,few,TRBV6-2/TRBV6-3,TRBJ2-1,TGTGCCAGCAGTTACCTCGGACTAGGCCACAATGAGCAGTTCTTC,CASSYLGLGHNEQFF
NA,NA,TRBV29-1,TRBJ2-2,TGCAGCGTTGAACCCCGGATGGGAATAGGACCCGGGGAGCTGTTTTTT,CSVEPRMGIGPGELFF
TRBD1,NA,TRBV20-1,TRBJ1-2,TGCAGTGCTAGAAGTGACAGGGTTGACTATGGCTACACCTTC,CSARSDRVDYGYTF
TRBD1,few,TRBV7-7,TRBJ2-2,TGTGCTAGCAGCTTAGGGACAGGTTCGAACACCGGGGAGCTGTTTTTT,CASSLGTGSNTGELFF
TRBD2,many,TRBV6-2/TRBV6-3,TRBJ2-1,TGTGCCATCGGGAGGGGGAGCTCCTACAATGAGCAGTTCTTC,CAIGRGSSYNEQFF
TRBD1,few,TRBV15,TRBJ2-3,TGTGCCACCAGCAAGCGCAACAGGGGGTATGCAGATACGCAGTATTTT,CATSKRNRGYADTQYF
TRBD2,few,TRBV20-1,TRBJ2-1,TGCAGTGCTTCGACTAGCGTCTCCTACAATGAGCAGTTCTTC,CSASTSVSYNEQFF
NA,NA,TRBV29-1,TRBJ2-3,TGCAGCGCCGGGTGGGGGAGCGTCACAGATACGCAGTATTTT,CSAGWGSVTDTQYF
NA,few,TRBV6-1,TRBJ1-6,TGTGCCAGCAGTGAAGCTGACAGTGCCGGTTCACCCCTCCACTTT,CASSEADSAGSPLHF
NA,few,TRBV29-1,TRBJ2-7,TGCAGCGTTGAGACGGACTACGAGCAGTACTTC,CSVETDYEQYF
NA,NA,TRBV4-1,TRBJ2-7,TGCGCCAGCAGCCAAGATTCCTTGGGGCCGATTTTTTACGAGCAGTACTTC,CASSQDSLGPIFYEQYF
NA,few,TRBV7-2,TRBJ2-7,TGTGCCAGCAGCTTAGATGGGGGGCGATACTACGAGCAGTACTTC,CASSLDGGRYYEQYF
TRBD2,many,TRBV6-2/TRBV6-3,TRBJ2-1,TGTGCCAGCAGCAATGATGGTACGGGGGGGCGTGCTTACAATGAGCAGTTCTTC,CASSNDGTGGRAYNEQFF
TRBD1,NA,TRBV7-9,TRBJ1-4,TGTGCCAGCAGCCCGGACTGGGACAGTTTGTCAGAAAAACTGTTTTTT,CASSPDWDSLSEKLFF
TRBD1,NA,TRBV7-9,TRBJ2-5,TGTGCCAGCAGCTTAGCCGGGACAGGGGGCTTCGAGACCCAGTACTTC,CASSLAGTGGFETQYF
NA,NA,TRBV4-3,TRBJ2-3,TGCGCCAGCAGCCAAAAGGGGGCAGGGGGGGCAGATACGCAGTATTTT,CASSQKGAGGADTQYF
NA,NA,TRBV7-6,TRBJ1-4,TGTGCCAGCAGCTTCTCTAAGGGCCCTAATGAAAAACTGTTTTTT,CASSFSKGPNEKLFF
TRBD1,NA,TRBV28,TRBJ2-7,TGTGCCAGCAGTTTCAATCCGGCAGGGGGTTCCTACGAGCAGTACTTC,CASSFNPAGGSYEQYF
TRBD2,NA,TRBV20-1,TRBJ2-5,TGCAGTGCTTCGGGACTAGCGGGATTCGAGACCCAGTACTTC,CSASGLAGFETQYF
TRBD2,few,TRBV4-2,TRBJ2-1,TGTGCCAGCAGCCAAACTAGCGGGAGTGGCGATGAGCAGTTCTTC,CASSQTSGSGDEQFF
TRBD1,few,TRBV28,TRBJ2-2,TGTGCCAGCAGTTTTCGGCAGGGGGCAGGCACCGGGGAGCTGTTTTTT,CASSFRQGAGTGELFF
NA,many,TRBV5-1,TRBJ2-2,TGCGCCAGCAGCTTCAGGGGAACCGGGGAGCTGTTTTTT,CASSFRGTGELFF
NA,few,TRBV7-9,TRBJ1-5,TGTGCCAGCAGCTCGGACGGAGATCAGCCCCAGCATTTT,CASSSDGDQPQHF
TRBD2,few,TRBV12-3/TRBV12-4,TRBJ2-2,TGTGCCAGCAGTTTACGGGGGGGTGGCACCGGGGAGCTGTTTTTT,CASSLRGGGTGELFF
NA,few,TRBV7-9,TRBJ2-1,TGTGCCAGCAGCTTAACACCCCCTATGGGGTCCTACAATGAGCAGTTCTTC,CASSLTPPMGSYNEQFF
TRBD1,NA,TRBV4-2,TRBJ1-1,TGTGCCAGCAGCCAAGGAACAGGGGGCGCGGCTGAAGCTTTCTTT,CASSQGTGGAAEAFF
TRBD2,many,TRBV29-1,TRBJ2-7,TGCAGCGTTACCGGGACTATAAACTACGAGCAGTACTTC,CSVTGTINYEQYF
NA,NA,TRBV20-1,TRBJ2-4,TGCAGTGCCGTTACCAGTTTAGCCAAAAACATTCAGTACTTC,CSAVTSLAKNIQYF
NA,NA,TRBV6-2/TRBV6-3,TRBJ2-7,TGTGCCAGCAATAAACGGGGTAGTGCCTACGAGCAGTACTTC,CASNKRGSAYEQYF
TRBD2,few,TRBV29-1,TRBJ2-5,TGCAGCGTTGAAGTCGGCGGACTAGCGGGGGCCCAGAGGGAGACCCAGTACTTC,CSVEVGGLAGAQRETQYF
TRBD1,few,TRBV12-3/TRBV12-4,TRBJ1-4,TGTGCCAGCACCTGGACAGGGGGTTTTGAAAAACTGTTTTTT,CASTWTGGFEKLFF
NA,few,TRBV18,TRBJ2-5,TGTGCCAGCTCACCCCCCAGGACTAACCAAGAGACCCAGTACTTC,CASSPPRTNQETQYF
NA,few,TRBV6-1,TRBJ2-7,TGTGCCAGCAGTGAAGGAGGCAGACAAACCTACGAGCAGTACTTC,CASSEGGRQTYEQYF
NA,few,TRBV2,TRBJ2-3,TGTGCCAGCAGGCCCCGCGCGGCACCCACAGATACGCAGTATTTT,CASRPRAAPTDTQYF
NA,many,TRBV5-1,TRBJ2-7,TGCGCCAGCAGGGATGACCCCGACGGGTCATCAAGAAACTTC,CASRDDPDGSSRNF
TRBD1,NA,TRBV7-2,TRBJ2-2,TGTGCCAGCAGCGAACAGGGGACGTTCACCGGGGAGCTGTTTTTT,CASSEQGTFTGELFF
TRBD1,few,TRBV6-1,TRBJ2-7,TGTGCCAGCAGCGGGGACAGGGAGCGTGCCGAGCAGTACTTC,CASSGDRERAEQYF
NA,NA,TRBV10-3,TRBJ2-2,TGTGCCATCAAGGAGTGGGAGGACACCGGGGAGCTGTTTTTT,CAIKEWEDTGELFF
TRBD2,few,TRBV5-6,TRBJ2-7,TGTGCCAGCAGCTACCCGGGACTAGCGGGATACGAGCAGTACTTC,CASSYPGLAGYEQYF
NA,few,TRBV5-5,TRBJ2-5,TGTGCCAGCAGCTTTCCCGGGACCCAAGAGACCCAGTACTTC,CASSFPGTQETQYF
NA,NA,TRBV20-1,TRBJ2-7,TGCAGTGCCCTTTCAGGGGGGCTCGAGACCTACGAGCAGTACTTC,CSALSGGLETYEQYF
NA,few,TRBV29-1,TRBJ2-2,TGCAGCGTTGAACGGGGGCCCAACACCGGGGAGCTGTTTTTT,CSVERGPNTGELFF